Reported below is one T cell receptor beta chain. This clonotype is categorized as medium-sized (0.01 to 0.1%). Its antigen is still unknown. The record has no base qualities; no much larger clone is one base away. The sample is drawn from a study of lung T cells in sarcoidosis with Löfgren's syndrome (TCRdb year 2017). Turning to the overall study: Sarcoidosis was characterized as a granulomatous disease that is mostly pulmonary, in which CD4+ T cells accumulate in bronchoalveolar lavage fluid. The repertoire analyses centered on Lofgren's syndrome patients.

Sequencing relied on an Illumina MiSeq. TCRdb reprocessing: public reads trimmed at Q25 with fastp, clones called with MiXCR, in-frame beta chains kept. Rows with a matching CDR3 protein are joined into one entry that keeps the most common DNA and genes. The sample has fewer than 25,000 distinct CDR3 sequences on record, 21% of them singletons. The ten largest clonotypes hold roughly 0.7% of the sample. Reading the germline V gene (reference sequence) gives CDR1 DFQATT and CDR2 SNEGSKA. The germline V end is reduced by 3 bases and the J end by 2 bases; junction bases left unmatched: 6. The cysteine opens and the phenylalanine closes a CDR3 of 15 amino acids. Only the CDR3 DNA is retained, 45 bases long and in frame from the first base. CD4+ T cells collected through bronchoalveolar lavage were the source used for profiling TCR repertoires. Results the study describes overall, beyond this receptor: Recognition of a sarcoidosis-associated antigen was only suggested, and the antigen itself remained putative and was not identified. Compared with control subjects, Lofgren's syndrome patients were reported to have TRAV12-1 and TRBV2 as the most expanded V gene segments. Sharing of TRAV12-1 and TRBV2 CDR3 motifs among multiple Lofgren's syndrome patients was reported, suggesting public CD4+ TCR repertoires. Analysis of alphabeta pairing showed that TRAV12-1 paired preferentially with TRBV2, and the TCRs formed by this pairing showed CDR3 homology.

Sequencing was done on a sample of CD4+ T cells from bronchoalveolar lavage. In this chain, TRBV20-1 is recombined with TRBJ2-7; TRBD2 agrees with 11 junctional bases. The clonotype originates from a human donor with sarcoidosis (Löfgren's syndrome or another form), or a control subject (not recorded which). CDR3 reads: CSARYRSGRAYEQYF. The DNA sequence is given as TGCAGTGCTAGGTACCGTAGCGGGAGGGCCTACGAGCAGTACTTC.